This T cell receptor (beta chain) was captured in a study of T cell changes during pregnancy in multiple sclerosis. This clone was found once. Produced via immunoSEQ multiplex PCR; TCRdb's table is partial and in-frame only. This table has over 55,000 clones, 85% to 95% appearing once. This TCR came from a female donor in good health, enrolled as a control in a pregnancy study. Sequenced here: CD8+ T cells from peripheral blood mononuclear cells, sampled in the third trimester of pregnancy.

The CDR3 is CASSPTGGLGNEQFF. CDR3 in DNA: TGTGCCAGCAGTCCCACGGGGGGCCTTGGCAATGAGCAGTTCTTC. The gene calls are TRBV27 and TRBJ2-1; TRBD2 might be the D (7 bases). V dropped 5 bases and J dropped 6 bases, with 17 bases sitting between them. This CDR3 has 15 amino acids. Germline CDR1 MNHEY, CDR2 SMNVEV (reference sequence).